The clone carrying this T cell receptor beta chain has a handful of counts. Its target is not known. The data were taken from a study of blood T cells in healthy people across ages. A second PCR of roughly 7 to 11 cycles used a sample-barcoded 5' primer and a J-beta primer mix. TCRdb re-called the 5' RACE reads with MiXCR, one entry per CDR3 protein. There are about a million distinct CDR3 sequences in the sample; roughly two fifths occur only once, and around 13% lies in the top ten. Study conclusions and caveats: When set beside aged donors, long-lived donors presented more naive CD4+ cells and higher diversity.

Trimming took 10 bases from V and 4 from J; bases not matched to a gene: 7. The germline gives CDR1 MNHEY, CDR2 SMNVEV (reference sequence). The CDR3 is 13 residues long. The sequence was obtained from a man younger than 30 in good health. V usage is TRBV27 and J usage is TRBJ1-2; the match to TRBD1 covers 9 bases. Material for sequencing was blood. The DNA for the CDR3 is TGTGCCACACGGGACAGGGTTAGCTATGGCTACACCTTC. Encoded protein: CATRDRVSYGYTF.